Listed below are T cell receptor beta chains from one sample, sequenced in a study of blood T cell repertoires in COVID-19. Profiled with immunoSEQ multiplex PCR; TCRdb holds only in-frame clones, not every one. The data show 65,000 to 70,000 clones, about 81% seen once. The sample taken for sequencing was peripheral blood. These receptors all come from a human donor in a cohort sampled during active COVID-19. CDR3s include the opening cysteine and the closing phenylalanine or tryptophan. The D gene is left open where the match is weak. For some rows the clone size is stated as once, few or many, or as a class when expanded; others skip it.

TRBD1	TRBV6-5	TRBJ2-7	-	CASSYDRAYEQYF	TGTGCCAGCAGTTACGACAGGGCCTACGAGCAGTACTTC
TRBD1	TRBV19	TRBJ2-6	many	CASSTAGGAGANVLTF	TGTGCCAGTAGTACTGCAGGGGGCGCCGGGGCCAACGTCCTGACTTTC
TRBD1	TRBV7-9	TRBJ1-2	-	CASSSTAGQLTYGYTF	TGTGCCAGCAGCTCTACTGCGGGACAGTTAACCTATGGCTACACCTTC
TRBD1	TRBV10-3	TRBJ2-2	once	CAISDPGGVSGELFF	TGTGCCATCAGTGATCCAGGGGGCGTTTCCGGGGAGCTGTTTTTT
TRBD2	TRBV27	TRBJ2-7	-	CASSPLAGVIKEQYF	TGTGCCAGCAGTCCCCTAGCGGGAGTAATAAAGGAGCAGTACTTC
-	TRBV6-5	TRBJ1-2	-	CASSTGGSGYGYTF	TGTGCCAGCAGTACCGGTGGGTCGGGATATGGCTACACCTTC
TRBD1	TRBV24-1	TRBJ2-1	-	CATSDWVGQGSHNEQFF	TGTGCCACCAGTGATTGGGTGGGACAGGGTAGTCACAATGAGCAGTTCTTC
TRBD1	TRBV2	TRBJ1-1	-	CASSENAWTGIAFF	TGTGCCAGCAGTGAAAACGCTTGGACAGGGATAGCTTTCTTT
-	TRBV19	TRBJ1-4	-	CASREGGREKLFF	TGTGCCAGTAGAGAGGGAGGGCGTGAAAAACTGTTTTTT
TRBD2	TRBV6-2/TRBV6-3	TRBJ2-3	once	CASSYGTSVDTQYF	TGTGCCAGCAGTTATGGGACTAGCGTAGATACGCAGTATTTT
-	TRBV24-1	TRBJ2-7	-	CATSLGGSEQYF	TGTGCCACCAGTCTGGGAGGTAGCGAGCAGTACTTC
-	TRBV13	TRBJ2-1	-	CASSRIRDYNEQFF	TGTGCCAGCAGCCGGATCCGGGACTACAATGAGCAGTTCTTC
TRBD1	TRBV6-6	TRBJ2-7	-	CASSFSQGVREQYF	TGTGCCAGCAGTTTTAGTCAGGGGGTACGGGAGCAGTACTTC
TRBD1	TRBV11-2	TRBJ1-2	-	CASSSNYQDRPKGYTF	TGTGCCAGCAGCTCCAACTACCAGGACAGGCCCAAGGGCTACACCTTC
TRBD2	TRBV7-6	TRBJ2-3	once	CASSLRIGIREEEDTQYF	TGTGCCAGCAGCTTAAGGATTGGGATCCGGGAGGAGGAAGATACGCAGTATTTT
-	TRBV12-3/TRBV12-4	TRBJ1-1	-	CASRGQGNTEAFF	TGTGCCAGCAGAGGCCAGGGGAACACTGAAGCTTTCTTT
-	TRBV7-9	TRBJ2-3	-	CASSHLGGTDTQYF	TGTGCCAGCAGCCACCTCGGGGGCACAGATACGCAGTATTTT